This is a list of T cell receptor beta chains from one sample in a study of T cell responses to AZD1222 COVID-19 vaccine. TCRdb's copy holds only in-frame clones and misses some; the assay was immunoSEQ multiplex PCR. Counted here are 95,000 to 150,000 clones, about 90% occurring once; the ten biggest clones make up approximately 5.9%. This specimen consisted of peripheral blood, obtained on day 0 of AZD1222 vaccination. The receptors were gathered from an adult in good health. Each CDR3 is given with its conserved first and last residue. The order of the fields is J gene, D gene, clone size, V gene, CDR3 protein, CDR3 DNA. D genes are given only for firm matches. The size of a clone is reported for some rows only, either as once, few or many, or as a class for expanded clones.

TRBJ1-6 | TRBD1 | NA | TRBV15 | CATKGQGNSPLHF | TGTGCCACCAAGGGACAGGGCAATTCACCCCTCCACTTT
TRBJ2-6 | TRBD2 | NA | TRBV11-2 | CASSSGELAGTGANVLTF | TGTGCCAGCAGCTCTGGAGAACTAGCGGGAACAGGGGCCAACGTCCTGACTTTC
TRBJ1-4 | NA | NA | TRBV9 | CASSVDPQGSDEKLFF | TGTGCCAGCAGCGTAGACCCACAGGGATCGGATGAAAAACTGTTTTTT
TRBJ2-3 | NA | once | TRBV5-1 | CASSLGASDTQYF | TGCGCCAGCAGCCTCGGGGCCTCAGATACGCAGTATTTT
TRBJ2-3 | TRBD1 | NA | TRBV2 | CASEQGTTQYF | TGTGCCAGCGAACAGGGGACGACGCAGTATTTT
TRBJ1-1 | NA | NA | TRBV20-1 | CSAMLESEAFF | TGCAGTGCTATGTTGGAGTCTGAAGCTTTCTTT
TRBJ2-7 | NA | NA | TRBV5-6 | CASSSGGISSYEQYF | TGTGCCAGCAGCTCTGGGGGCATATCGTCCTACGAGCAGTACTTC
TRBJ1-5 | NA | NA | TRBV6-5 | CASSYSGQNNQPQHF | TGTGCCAGCAGTTACTCTGGACAGAATAATCAGCCCCAGCATTTT
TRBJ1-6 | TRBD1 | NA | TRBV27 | CASSLRDRVNSPLHF | TGTGCCAGCAGTTTACGGGACAGGGTTAATTCACCCCTCCACTTT
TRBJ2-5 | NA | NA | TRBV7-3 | CASSLEPLAETQYF | TGTGCCAGCAGCCTAGAGCCCCTTGCAGAGACCCAGTACTTC
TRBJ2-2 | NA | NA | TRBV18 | CASSPQQINTGELFF | TGTGCCAGCTCACCACAACAGATAAACACCGGGGAGCTGTTTTTT
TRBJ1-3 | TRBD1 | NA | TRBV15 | CATSKTGGWDTIYF | TGTGCCACCAGCAAAACAGGGGGCTGGGACACCATATATTTT
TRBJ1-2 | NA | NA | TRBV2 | CAVKDANYGYTF | TGTGCCGTAAAGGATGCTAACTATGGCTACACCTTC
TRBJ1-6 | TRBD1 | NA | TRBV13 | CASSSRDRVSPLHF | TGTGCCAGCAGCTCCCGGGACAGGGTTTCACCCCTCCACTTT
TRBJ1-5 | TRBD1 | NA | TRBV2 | CASSEGQGDGPQHF | TGTGCCAGCAGTGAAGGACAGGGGGACGGGCCCCAGCATTTT
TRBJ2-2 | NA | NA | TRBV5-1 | CASSLEVGNTGELFF | TGCGCCAGCAGCTTGGAGGTGGGGAACACCGGGGAGCTGTTTTTT
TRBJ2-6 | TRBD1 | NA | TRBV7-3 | CASSLSLLGQGSGANVLTF | TGTGCCAGCAGCTTAAGCTTGTTGGGACAGGGCTCTGGGGCCAACGTCCTGACTTTC
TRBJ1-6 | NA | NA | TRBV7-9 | CASSPGGTPNSPLHF | TGTGCCAGCAGCCCAGGCGGGACTCCAAACTCACCCCTCCACTTT
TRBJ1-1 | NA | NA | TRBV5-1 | CASSFWEYTEAFF | TGCGCCAGCAGCTTCTGGGAATACACTGAAGCTTTCTTT
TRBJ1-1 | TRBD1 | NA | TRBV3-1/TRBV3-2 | CASSQDLQGLGTEAFF | TGTGCCAGCAGCCAAGATCTACAGGGGCTGGGAACTGAAGCTTTCTTT
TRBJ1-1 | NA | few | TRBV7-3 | CASSLTGGNTEAFF | TGTGCCAGCAGCCTAACGGGGGGGAACACTGAAGCTTTCTTT
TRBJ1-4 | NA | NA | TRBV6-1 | CASSESLVNEKLFF | TGTGCCAGCAGTGAATCTCTGGTTAATGAAAAACTGTTTTTT
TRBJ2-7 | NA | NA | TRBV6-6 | CASRTGSYEQYF | TGTGCCAGCAGGACGGGGTCCTACGAGCAGTACTTC
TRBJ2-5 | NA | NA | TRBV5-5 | CASSSPQGGSETQYF | TGTGCCAGCAGCTCCCCTCAGGGTGGGTCAGAGACCCAGTACTTC
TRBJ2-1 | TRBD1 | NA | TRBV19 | CASNKGTGNVEQQFF | TGTGCCAGTAATAAGGGGACAGGGAACGTTGAGCAGCAGTTCTTC
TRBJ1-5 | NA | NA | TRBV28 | CASSFHLAQHF | TGTGCCAGCAGTTTCCATTTGGCCCAGCATTTT
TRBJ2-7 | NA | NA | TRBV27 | CASRNSGAYEQYF | TGTGCCAGCCGGAACAGTGGAGCTTACGAGCAGTACTTC
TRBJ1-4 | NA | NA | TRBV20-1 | CSAYDREKLFF | TGCAGTGCATATGACAGGGAAAAACTGTTTTTT